The T cell receptor beta chain described here comes from a study of CXCR3-negative and CXCR3-positive naive CD8 T cells. Whole-study results and caveats: Because surface CD5 did not distinguish the naive subsets, TCR strength was inferred from TRB CDR3 properties. Similar TRBV-TRBJ gene usage was seen in naive CXCR3-negative and CXCR3-positive cells, but not in memory cells.

The libraries of TRB cDNA were prepared using 5' RACE with UMI labels. From its re-call of the 5' RACE reads, TCRdb lists each CDR3 protein once, without DNA. The listing records some 25,000 distinct CDR3 sequences. As to this clonotype: The target antigen is unknown.

Input material: naive CXCR3- CD8+ T cells from blood. Regarding subset: CD45RO-CCR7+CD27+CD95- naive CD8+ T cells lacking CXCR3 (TNR3-). This TCR derives from a human donor in good health. Some clones in this sample may be carry-over from other donors' samples.

CDR3 sequence reads: CASRLLTDYNEQFF. This sequence joins TRBV27 and TRBJ2-1; without DNA, the TCRdb call of TRBD2 cannot be checked. Germline-derived CDR1 and CDR2 are MNHEY and SMNVEV (reference sequence). This CDR3 is 14 amino acids long.